This T cell receptor (beta chain) was sequenced in a study of monozygotic twins with inflammatory bowel disease. TCRdb reprocessed the 5' RACE reads and stores each CDR3 protein as one record, lacking DNA. This table holds some 150,000 distinct CDR3 sequences. The CDR3 is 15 residues long. Germline V gene lookup returns CDR1 MNHEY and CDR2 SMNVEV (reference sequence). Sample: blood. This clonotype was obtained from a human donor with ulcerative colitis or Crohn's disease, or a healthy co-twin of an affected twin (not recorded which). V and J are TRBV27 and TRBJ2-4; absent DNA, TCRdb's TRBD1 call cannot be checked. The CDR3 region is CASTTTGAGKNIQYF.